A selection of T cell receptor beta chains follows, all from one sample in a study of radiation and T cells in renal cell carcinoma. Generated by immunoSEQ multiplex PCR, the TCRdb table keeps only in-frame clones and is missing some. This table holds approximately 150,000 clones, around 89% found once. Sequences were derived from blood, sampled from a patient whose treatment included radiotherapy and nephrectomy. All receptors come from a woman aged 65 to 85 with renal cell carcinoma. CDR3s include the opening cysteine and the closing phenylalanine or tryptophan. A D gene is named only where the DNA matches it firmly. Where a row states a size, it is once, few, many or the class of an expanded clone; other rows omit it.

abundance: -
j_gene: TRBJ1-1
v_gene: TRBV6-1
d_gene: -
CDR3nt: TGTGCCAGCAGTGAATATAAGGGAGGCACTGAAGCTTTCTTT
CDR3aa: CASSEYKGGTEAFF

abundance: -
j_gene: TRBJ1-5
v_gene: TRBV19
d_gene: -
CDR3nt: TGTGCCAGTACACAGGGAATTAGCAATCAGCCCCAGCATTTT
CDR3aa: CASTQGISNQPQHF

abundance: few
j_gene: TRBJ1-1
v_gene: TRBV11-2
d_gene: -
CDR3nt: TGTGCCAGCAGGCCACCGGGAGCCACGGACACTGAAGCTTTCTTT
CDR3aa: CASRPPGATDTEAFF

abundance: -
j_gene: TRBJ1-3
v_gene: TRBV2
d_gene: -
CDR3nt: TGTGCCAGCCTGAGACAGACCTCTGGAAACACCATATATTTT
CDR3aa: CASLRQTSGNTIYF

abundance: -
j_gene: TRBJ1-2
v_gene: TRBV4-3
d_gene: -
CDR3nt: TGCGCCAGCAGCCAAGAAGTGGTTGGACAGAGCTATGGCTACACCTTC
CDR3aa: CASSQEVVGQSYGYTF

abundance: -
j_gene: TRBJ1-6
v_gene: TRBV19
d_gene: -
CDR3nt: TGTGCCAGTAGACCACCCCTAGATAAGGGCACTCCACCCCTCCACTTT
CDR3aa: CASRPPLDKGTPPLHF

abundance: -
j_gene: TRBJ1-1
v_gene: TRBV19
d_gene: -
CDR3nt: TGTGCCAGTAGTATGTCCCGGTGGGGGATGAACACTGAAGCTTTCTTT
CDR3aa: CASSMSRWGMNTEAFF

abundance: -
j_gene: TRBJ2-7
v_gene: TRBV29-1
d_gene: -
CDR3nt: TGCAGCGTTGTCCAGGGGACCTTGTACGAGCAGTACTTC
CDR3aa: CSVVQGTLYEQYF

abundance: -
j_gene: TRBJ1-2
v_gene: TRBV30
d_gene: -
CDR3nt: TGTGCCTGGAGTGTACGAGGGCCTGGATATGGCTACACCTTC
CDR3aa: CAWSVRGPGYGYTF

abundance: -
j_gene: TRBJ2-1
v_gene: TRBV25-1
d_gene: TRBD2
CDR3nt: TGTGCCAGCAGTGCTCTCGGGGGGGTTTACAATGAGCAGTTCTTC
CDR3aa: CASSALGGVYNEQFF

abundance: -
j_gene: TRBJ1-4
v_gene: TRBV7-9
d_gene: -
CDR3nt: TGTGCCAGCAGCACCCGACAAACGGGGGCAACTAATGAAAAACTGTTTTTT
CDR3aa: CASSTRQTGATNEKLFF

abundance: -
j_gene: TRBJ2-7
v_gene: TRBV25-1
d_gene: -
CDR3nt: TGTGCCAGCAGTGAATTAGGGTTCTACGAGCAGTACTTC
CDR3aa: CASSELGFYEQYF